Listed here are 29 T cell receptor beta chains from one sample, sequenced in a study of shared clonotypes between healthy human individuals. As defined, naive CD8 cells were CD45RO-negative and positively selected for CCR7, with terminally differentiated effector memory CD45RA+ cells excluded. Clones were sequenced by immunoSEQ multiplex PCR, and TCRdb holds only the in-frame ones, with some missing. The sample carries about 2 million clones, about 95% recorded once. Sequencing input: naive CD8+ T cells sorted from blood. These receptors came from a man aged 18-30 years in good health.

The chain recombines TRBV9 with TRBJ1-2, with 10 bases identical to TRBD1. The germline gives CDR1 SGDLS, CDR2 YYNGEE. CDR3 length: 14 residues. Trimming cost V 1 base and J 12 bases; bases outside gene matches: 9. In DNA form, the CDR3 reads TGTGCCAGCAGCGTATACCCGGGACAGGGGATAGACACCTTC. It translates to CASSVYPGQGIDTF.

Turning to this clone: Other DNA sequences within the sample encode an identical CDR3. V and J are TRBV5-6 and TRBJ2-7; 10 nucleotides match TRBD2. The germline gives CDR1 SGHDT, CDR2 YYEEEE. The CDR3 has 15 amino acids. Losses at the gene ends were 0 bases for V and 3 bases for J; bases not matched to a gene: 3. The CDR3 bases are TGTGCCAGCAGCTTGGATCTAGCGGGAGTCTACGAGCAGTACTTC. Its translation: CASSLDLAGVYEQYF.

The CDR3 bases are TGCAGCGTCGGTCGACCGGATTTGGGAGATGGCTACACCTTC. This codes for CSVGRPDLGDGYTF. This chain connects TRBV29-1 to TRBJ1-2; D not resolved. This CDR3 spans 14 amino acids. Germline values: CDR1 SQVTM, CDR2 ANQGSEA. Trimming shortened V by 6 bases and J by 6 bases, and 20 bases separated the two germline ends. The full variable domain, completed using reference TRBV29-1 and TRBJ1-2, is SAVISQKPSRDICQRGTSLTIQCQVDSQVTMMFWYRQQPGQSLTLIATANQGSEATYESGFVIDKFPISRPNLTFSTLTVSNMSPEDSSIYLCSVGRPDLGDGYTFGSGTRLTVV.

The gene calls are TRBV7-2 and TRBJ1-1; maybe TRBD1 (5 bases). The CDR3 runs 15 residues. Germline V gene sequence: CDR1 SGHTA, CDR2 FQGNSA. V dropped 5 bases and J dropped 1 base, with 14 bases sitting between them. The CDR3 DNA reads TGTGCCAGCAGCGTGACTTTGGGGGGGAACACTGAAGCTTTCTTT. Protein sequence: CASSVTLGGNTEAFF.

The chain carries TRBV28 and TRBJ1-5; D unresolved. V was clipped by 1 base and J by 2 bases, with 12 bases between them. This CDR3 has 16 residues. CDR1 and CDR2 from the germline V gene are MDHEN and SYDVKM. CDR3 sequence (DNA): TGTGCCAGCAGTTTATTTCCGGGAGGAGGCAATCAGCCCCAGCATTTT. Translated, it gives CASSLFPGGGNQPQHF.

The chain has TRBV4-1 and TRBJ2-1; D is possibly TRBD2 (6 bases). Between the trimmed V and J ends, which lost 4 bases and 8 bases, there was a span of 27 bases. The CDR3 consists of 18 residues. Germline CDR1 reads MGHRA; CDR2 reads YSYEKL. DNA of the CDR3: TGCGCCAGCAGCCCCGCCACCTCAGCGGAGGGGCCTGGGGATGAGCAGTTCTTC. Translating gives CASSPATSAEGPGDEQFF.

V usage is TRBV4-3 and J usage is TRBJ2-7; D is possibly TRBD1 or TRBD2 (5 bases each). The CDR3 totals 15 residues. Germline CDR1 and CDR2: LGHNA and YSLEER. Deletions cut 0 bases from V and 2 bases from J, with 11 bases between. The CDR3 coding sequence is TGCGCCAGCAGCCAAGATCGGGACGGAACCTACGAGCAGTACTTC. This encodes CASSQDRDGTYEQYF.

This chain uses TRBV10-3 with TRBJ2-5; possible D gene TRBD2, 6 bases. Germline V gives CDR1 ENHRY, CDR2 SYGVKD. The CDR3 length is 13 residues. V dropped 3 bases and J dropped 2 bases, with 7 bases sitting between them. The DNA for the CDR3 is TGTGCCATCAGTGACGGGGGTCAAGAGACCCAGTACTTC. Its translation is CAISDGGQETQYF.

This sequence joins TRBV7-6 and TRBJ2-7; TRBD1 matches 8 bases. The germline V gene has CDR1 SGHVS and CDR2 FNYEAQ. The V gene end was trimmed by 5 bases and the J gene end by 2 bases; junction bases not matched to a gene: 5. This CDR3 has 14 amino acids. CDR3 amino acids: CASSLRTGTYEQYF. The CDR3 DNA reads TGTGCCAGCAGCCTCCGGACAGGGACCTACGAGCAGTACTTC.

This rearrangement joins TRBV4-3 to TRBJ2-5; no definite D call. V dropped 4 bases and J dropped 0 bases, with 9 bases sitting between them. The CDR3 is made up of 14 amino acids. Germline assignment: CDR1 LGHNA and CDR2 YSLEER. The CDR3 DNA reads TGCGCCAGCAGCCCCTACACTTACCAAGAGACCCAGTACTTC. Protein product: CASSPYTYQETQYF.

V is TRBV6-1 and J is TRBJ2-7; possible D gene TRBD1, 6 bases. The V end was cut by 9 bases, the J end by 2 bases, with 11 bases between. The length of the CDR3 is 12 residues. CDR1 MNHNS and CDR2 SASEGT come from the germline V gene. The CDR3 nucleotides read TGTGCCAGTAGACAGGTAACCTACGAGCAGTACTTC. It codes for CASRQVTYEQYF.

The chain links TRBV7-2 to TRBJ2-2; D call uncertain. The V gene lost 0 bases and the J gene lost 5 bases, with 16 bases spanning the gap. CDR3 size: 17 residues. CDR1 SGHTA and CDR2 FQGNSA come from the germline V gene. The CDR3 nucleotides are TGTGCCAGCAGCTTAGCAGGGCGAGATAGGATAACCGGGGAGCTGTTTTTT. Translated: CASSLAGRDRITGELFF.

This chain links TRBV18 with TRBJ2-2; tentatively, D is TRBD2 (6 bases). The CDR3 has 14 amino acids. Germline lookup yields CDR1 KGHSH and CDR2 LQKENI. Trimming stripped 1 base from V and 5 bases from J, with 8 bases between. CDR3 residues: CASSPQRGTGELFF. The CDR3 bases are TGTGCCAGCTCACCACAACGGGGGACCGGGGAGCTGTTTTTT. The full variable domain, completed using reference TRBV18 and TRBJ2-2, is NAGVMQNPRHLVRRRGQEARLRCSPMKGHSHVYWYRQLPEEGLKFMVYLQKENIIDESGMPKERFSAEFPKEGPSILRIQQVVRGDSAAYFCASSPQRGTGELFFGEGSRLTVL.

The table lists this clone with a few counts. The chain links TRBV5-1 to TRBJ2-7; 7 bases are a match to TRBD1. The germline CDR1 and CDR2 sequences are SGHRS and YFSETQ. This CDR3 contains 13 residues. V was pared by 4 bases and J by 0 bases, with 1 base of the junction left unmatched. Written as DNA, the CDR3 is TGCGCCAGCAGCGGGGACAGCTCCTACGAGCAGTACTTC. Amino acids: CASSGDSSYEQYF.

This chain uses TRBV25-1 with TRBJ2-1; the D is unclear. In germline, CDR1 is MGHDK, CDR2 SYGVNS. Trimming stripped 0 bases from V and 7 bases from J, with 7 bases between. The CDR3 extends over 13 amino acids. CDR3 DNA sequence: TGTGCCAGCAGTGAATATGGTCCGAATGAGCAGTTCTTC. Its translation is CASSEYGPNEQFF.

The chain has TRBV7-9 and TRBJ2-3; 13 bases map to TRBD2. The V gene's germline CDR1 is SEHNR and CDR2 FQNEAQ (reference sequence). V was pared by 0 bases and J by 5 bases, with 5 bases of the junction left unmatched. The CDR3 has 17 residues. The CDR3 nucleotides read TGTGCCAGCAGCTTAGCGGGGACTAGCGGGAACAAAGATACGCAGTATTTT. Protein: CASSLAGTSGNKDTQYF.

The gene calls are TRBV5-1 and TRBJ2-2; possible D gene TRBD2, 6 bases. CDR3 length: 15 residues. The germline V gene encodes CDR1 SGHRS and CDR2 YFSETQ. The V end lost 1 base, the J end lost 4 bases, and 11 bases lay between the germline ends. The CDR3 sequence: CASSLRGVLTGELFF. The CDR3 coding sequence is TGCGCCAGCAGCTTGCGCGGGGTCCTCACCGGGGAGCTGTTTTTT.

The rearrangement uses TRBV19 and TRBJ2-3, with 8 bases that match TRBD2. This CDR3 is built from 14 residues. Germline CDR1 and CDR2: LNHDA and SQIVND (reference sequence). J lost 3 bases, V lost 1 base, and 0 bases had no gene match. CDR3 protein: CASSIASGTDTQYF. In DNA form, the CDR3 reads TGTGCCAGTAGTATAGCTAGCGGGACAGATACGCAGTATTTT.

This chain uses TRBV10-2 with TRBJ2-1; D not resolved. Trimming shortened V by 7 bases and J by 2 bases, and 6 bases separated the two germline ends. CDR1 is WSHSY and CDR2 is SAAADI in the germline V gene. The CDR3 covers 12 residues. CDR3 coding DNA: TGCGCCAGCAAGGACGCCTACAATGAGCAGTTCTTC. Protein product: CASKDAYNEQFF.

This clone was counted between two and nine times. V is TRBV30 and J is TRBJ1-1, with no clear D. Trimming removed 0 bases from V and 6 bases from J, with 11 bases in between. The CDR3 consists of 13 residues. From germline, CDR1 is GTSNPN and CDR2 SVGIG (reference sequence). CDR3 in DNA: TGTGCCTGGAGTGTACTAGTCGGGGCTGAAGCTTTCTTT. Encoded protein: CAWSVLVGAEAFF.

The chain recombines TRBV7-3 with TRBJ2-2; possible D gene TRBD2, 5 bases. V dropped 5 bases and J dropped 7 bases, with 8 bases sitting between them. Germline V gene sequence: CDR1 SGHTA, CDR2 FQGTGA. The CDR3 spans 12 residues. CDR3 bases: TGTGCCAGCAGCACTAGTGGCGGGGAGCTGTTTTTT. Residues: CASSTSGGELFF.

The V call is TRBV27, the J call TRBJ2-7; 7 nucleotides line up with TRBD2. CDR3 size: 13 residues. Looked up from germline, CDR1 is MNHEY and CDR2 is SMNVEV (reference sequence). V shed 6 bases, J shed 2 bases, and the junction held 4 bases outside the gene matches. The CDR3, as DNA: TGTGCCAGCAGCGGGGGGTTGGCCTACGAGCAGTACTTC. Translating gives CASSGGLAYEQYF.

V usage is TRBV2 and J usage is TRBJ1-5; 8 nucleotides agree with TRBD1. The CDR3 consists of 13 residues. The V and J ends lost 6 bases and 7 bases, in that order; junction bases with no gene match: 5. Germline values: CDR1 SNHLY, CDR2 FYNNEI. The CDR3 DNA reads TGTGCCAGCAGCAAGACAGGGGAACAGCCCCAGCATTTT. It translates to CASSKTGEQPQHF.

The chain employs TRBV27 and TRBJ1-5; D might be TRBD1 (5 bases). Germline CDR1 reads MNHEY; CDR2 reads SMNVEV (reference sequence). The V end was cut by 8 bases, the J end by 1 base, with 9 bases between. This CDR3 has 13 residues. The CDR3 nucleotides are TGTGCCAGCTGGGGGGGAAGCAATCAGCCCCAGCATTTT. Protein: CASWGGSNQPQHF.

The gene calls are TRBV4-1 and TRBJ2-3, with 10 bases matching TRBD2. The germline V gene has CDR1 MGHRA and CDR2 YSYEKL. The CDR3 spans 17 residues. V was pared by 2 bases and J by 2 bases, with 7 bases of the junction left unmatched. The chain's CDR3 is CASSQILAGAATDTQYF. In DNA form, the CDR3 reads TGCGCCAGCAGCCAAATTCTAGCGGGAGCTGCCACAGATACGCAGTATTTT.

Of note for this clone: This same CDR3 is encoded by further DNA sequences in the sample. The rearrangement uses TRBV9 and TRBJ2-7; TRBD2 is a possible D gene (6 bases). Germline V gives CDR1 SGDLS, CDR2 YYNGEE. V was pared by 3 bases and J by 0 bases, with 10 bases between. The CDR3 is 14 amino acids. As DNA, the CDR3 is TGTGCCAGCAGCGAGGGACTGGGCTCCTACGAGCAGTACTTC. This gives the protein CASSEGLGSYEQYF.

The V and J genes are TRBV6-1 and TRBJ1-5, with D hard to call. V lost 2 bases to trimming and J lost 7 bases, with 6 bases between them. Germline values: CDR1 MNHNS, CDR2 SASEGT. The length of the CDR3 is 12 residues. The CDR3 nucleotides read TGTGCCAGCAGTGAATTCTGGCAGCCCCAGCATTTT. The encoded protein is CASSEFWQPQHF.

Worth noting for this clone: Other DNA sequences in this sample translate to the same CDR3. CDR3 protein: CASSATGFSTDTQYF. DNA of the CDR3: TGTGCCAGCAGCGCTACGGGGTTTAGCACAGATACGCAGTATTTT. The chain has TRBV9 and TRBJ2-3; D is possibly TRBD2 (5 bases). Germline V gives CDR1 SGDLS, CDR2 YYNGEE. V dropped 3 bases and J dropped 0 bases, with 11 bases sitting between them. The CDR3 is 15 amino acids.

The rearrangement uses TRBV6-6 and TRBJ1-1, with TRBD1 identical over 7 bases. This CDR3 has 15 amino acids. Trimming took 6 bases from V and 1 from J; bases not matched to a gene: 8. Germline CDR1 and CDR2: MNHNY and SVGAGI (reference sequence). The CDR3 sequence: CASRGDSGENTEAFF. CDR3 DNA: TGTGCCAGCAGGGGGGACAGTGGGGAGAACACTGAAGCTTTCTTT.